The sequence of this T cell receptor (beta chain) was determined in a study of Graves' ophthalmopathy and Graves' hyperthyroidism. Background on the study: Upon initial diagnosis and before any treatment, peripheral blood was collected.

Stable hyperthyroidism meant no progression to ophthalmopathy within 18 months of follow-up. People with hyperthyroidism were aged 18 to 65 and newly diagnosed, under 2 months' duration. This clonotype was seen at least ten times. The TCR beta CDR3 regions underwent amplification from RNA transcripts. In the first round, RT-PCR was carried out with HTBI primers, and a multiplex PCR formed the second round. TCRdb re-analysed the multiplex PCR reads in MiXCR, keeping a single row per CDR3 protein. This sample has roughly 400,000 distinct CDR3 sequences, with roughly a sixth found just once. This CDR3 region has 19 residues. V dropped 3 bases and J dropped 2; count of bases not matched to a gene: 19. Germline CDR1 is SGHVS and CDR2 is FQNEAQ.

The receptor was derived from an adult woman with stable Graves' hyperthyroidism. This chain joins TRBV7-8 and TRBJ2-7; 7 bases fit TRBD2. The sequenced sample consisted of peripheral blood. The CDR3 is CASSFARPNRGSRAYEQYF. CDR3 bases: TGTGCCAGCAGCTTTGCTAGGCCGAATCGCGGGAGTCGAGCCTACGAGCAGTACTTC.